This passage covers 18 T cell receptor beta chains from one sample sequenced in a study of blood T cell repertoires in COVID-19. Generated by immunoSEQ multiplex PCR, the TCRdb table keeps only in-frame clones and is missing some. The table records tens of thousands of clones, about 90% of them present only once. The sequenced material came from peripheral blood. These receptors originate from a man at least 80 years old with acute or convalescent COVID-19.

The chain combines TRBV24-1 with TRBJ1-5, with 9 bases matching TRBD1. Trimming took 3 bases from V and 6 from J; bases not matched to a gene: 8. CDR1 KGHDR and CDR2 SFDVKD come from the germline V gene. The CDR3 has 16 amino acids. As DNA, the CDR3 is TGTGCCACCAGTGATGGGACAGGGCTCCCGGGTCAGCCCCAGCATTTT. This codes for CATSDGTGLPGQPQHF.

The chain links TRBV12-3 or TRBV12-4 to TRBJ1-5; no clear D gene. With 5 bases removed from V and 6 bases from J, the gap between germline ends came to 11 bases. The CDR3 is 13 amino acids. The CDR3 DNA reads TGTGCCAGCAGTCCCGACGGGGTTCAGCCCCAGCATTTT. It yields the protein CASSPDGVQPQHF.

This chain links TRBV5-1 with TRBJ2-3; the D gene is possibly TRBD2 (5 bases). Germline lookup yields CDR1 SGHRS and CDR2 YFSETQ. V shed 2 bases and J shed 1 base, with 20 bases lying between them. The CDR3 is 18 residues long. Written as DNA, the CDR3 is TGCGCCAGCAGCTTTCACCCCAGTTTCCGGGATGGCACAGATACGCAGTATTTT. This gives the protein CASSFHPSFRDGTDTQYF.

This chain joins TRBV11-2 and TRBJ2-7; maybe TRBD1 (5 bases). Germline V lookup: CDR1 SGHAT, CDR2 FQNNGV. CDR3 length: 12 amino acids. The V end was cut by 5 bases, the J end by 9 bases, with 14 bases between. This chain's CDR3 is CASSAPQGVQYF. The CDR3 coding sequence is TGTGCCAGCAGCGCCCCTCAGGGTGTGCAGTACTTC. Full variable domain (missing parts from reference TRBV11-2 and TRBJ2-7): EAGVAQSPRYKIIEKRQSVAFWCNPISGHATLYWYQQILGQGPKLLIQFQNNGVVDDSQLPKDRFSAERLKGVDSTLKIQPAKLEDSAVYLCASSAPQGVQYFGPGTRLTVT.

This chain joins TRBV18 and TRBJ1-5; maybe TRBD1 (6 bases). CDR1 and CDR2 (germline): KGHSH, LQKENI. The CDR3 extends over 16 amino acids. V gave up 2 bases and J gave up 2 bases, with 13 bases separating them. The CDR3 DNA sequence: TGTGCCAGCTCACCAGCGGTGGCAGGGGGCAATCAGCCCCAGCATTTT. It yields the protein CASSPAVAGGNQPQHF.

The chain carries TRBV6-5 and TRBJ2-5, with D hard to call. Trimming removed 6 bases at V and 6 bases at J, with 8 bases between. Germline V CDR1 and CDR2: MNHEY, SVGAGI. This CDR3 is built from 11 residues. CDR3 loop: CASSSLKTQYF. The DNA for the CDR3 is TGTGCCAGCAGCTCCCTAAAGACCCAGTACTTC.

J is TRBJ2-7 and V is TRBV6-5; maybe TRBD1 (6 bases). Germline V lookup: CDR1 MNHEY, CDR2 SVGAGI. CDR3 length: 14 amino acids. V was shortened by 6 bases and J by 3 bases, with 15 bases between the two germline ends. CDR3 region: CASSSNRENYEQYF. In nucleotides, the CDR3 is TGTGCCAGCAGCTCCAACAGGGAAAACTACGAGCAGTACTTC.

This chain joins TRBV5-4 and TRBJ2-2, with D possibly TRBD1 on 6 matching bases. The germline V gene has CDR1 SGHNT and CDR2 YYREEE (reference sequence). V lost 7 bases to trimming and J lost 0 bases, with 10 bases between them. The CDR3 loop spans 14 amino acids. The CDR3 DNA sequence: TGTGCCAGCCGGGACACTCCGAACACCGGGGAGCTGTTTTTT. Amino acids: CASRDTPNTGELFF.

The J gene is TRBJ2-5, the V gene TRBV11-2; no clear D gene. Trimming removed 5 bases from V and 2 bases from J, with 3 bases in between. Germline CDR1 reads SGHAT; CDR2 reads FQNNGV. The CDR3 covers 11 residues. In DNA form, the CDR3 reads TGTGCCAGCAGCACTCAAGAGACCCAGTACTTC. This codes for CASSTQETQYF.

The genes are TRBV30 and TRBJ2-4; D remains unclear. Trimming took 2 bases from V and 0 from J, leaving 11 bases between them. Germline V gene data show CDR1 as GTSNPN and CDR2 as SVGIG (reference sequence). The CDR3 sequence is 15 residues long. The CDR3: CAWSPRILAKNIQYF. DNA for the CDR3: TGTGCCTGGAGTCCGCGGATTCTAGCCAAAAACATTCAGTACTTC.

V is TRBV28 and J is TRBJ2-7, with 10 bases fitting TRBD1. The CDR3 covers 15 residues. V shed 5 bases, J shed 1 base, and the junction held 5 bases outside the gene matches. CDR1 is MDHEN and CDR2 is SYDVKM in the germline V gene. CDR3 DNA sequence: TGTGCCAGCAGTACTCCGGGACAGGGGTCCTACGAGCAGTACTTC. Translation: CASSTPGQGSYEQYF.

The chain employs TRBV3-1 (or the pseudogene TRBV3-2) and TRBJ2-7; D may be TRBD1 (6 bases). This CDR3 has 15 residues. In germline, CDR1 is LGHDT, CDR2 YNNKEL (reference sequence). Trimming shortened V by 1 base and J by 1 base, and 11 bases separated the two germline ends. The CDR3 is CASSQGQVVSYEQYF. CDR3 sequence (DNA): TGTGCCAGCAGCCAAGGACAGGTAGTATCCTACGAGCAGTACTTC.

The rearrangement links TRBV5-1 to TRBJ1-4; D is undetermined. Trimming shortened V by 0 bases and J by 3 bases, and 12 bases separated the two germline ends. Germline lookup yields CDR1 SGHRS and CDR2 YFSETQ. The CDR3 loop spans 16 amino acids. The CDR3 DNA follows: TGCGCCAGCAGCTTGGCCGTCGGGGTTTCTAATGAAAAACTGTTTTTT. Translating it yields CASSLAVGVSNEKLFF.

The V gene is TRBV4-1, the J gene TRBJ1-4; the D gene is possibly TRBD1 (5 bases). CDR3 size: 16 residues. Germline assignment: CDR1 MGHRA and CDR2 YSYEKL. The V end lost 1 base, the J end lost 3 bases, and 12 bases lay between the germline ends. CDR3 coding DNA: TGCGCCAGCAGCCAAGGATGGCAGGGTGCTAATGAAAAACTGTTTTTT. Its protein is CASSQGWQGANEKLFF.

The V and J genes are TRBV28 and TRBJ1-5; TRBD1 might be the D (6 bases). Germline loops: CDR1 MDHEN, CDR2 SYDVKM. V lost 6 bases and J 2 bases, leaving 14 bases between the germline ends. The CDR3 consists of 15 residues. Here the CDR3 reads CASRPSRTGNQPQHF. The CDR3 DNA sequence: TGTGCCAGCAGACCTTCCAGGACAGGCAATCAGCCCCAGCATTTT.

The V and J genes are TRBV12-3 or TRBV12-4 and TRBJ2-7; D is unclear. The CDR3 has 13 amino acids. With 6 bases removed from V and 7 bases from J, the gap between germline ends came to 16 bases. The CDR3, as DNA: TGTGCCAGCAGCTTCCCGGTCGGGTCGGAGCAGTACTTC. Protein product: CASSFPVGSEQYF.

The chain carries TRBV6-4 and TRBJ1-5; D unclear. Trimming took off 6 bases at V and 7 bases at J, with 13 bases between the two ends. CDR3 size: 13 residues. Germline CDR1 and CDR2: MRHNA and SNTAGT. DNA of the CDR3: TGTGCCAGCAGCGCAGAAATCAGGCAGCCCCAGCATTTT. Amino acids: CASSAEIRQPQHF.

This clone was detected once. The V and J genes are TRBV18 and TRBJ2-7, with 7 bases matching TRBD1. J gave up 7 bases and V 6 bases, and 12 bases lay outside the gene matches. Per germline, CDR1 KGHSH and CDR2 LQKENI. The length of the CDR3 is 14 residues. The CDR3 nucleotides are TGTGCCAGCTCCCAGGGACAGCGCCCTTTGGAGCAGTACTTC. This encodes CASSQGQRPLEQYF.